A selection of T cell receptor beta chains follows, all from one sample in a study of blood T cell repertoires in COVID-19. Some clones are missing from TCRdb's copy, which holds only in-frame ones; the method was immunoSEQ multiplex PCR. The data show 70,000 or so clones, with about nine tenths seen just once and about 5.1% held by the top ten. The sample taken for sequencing was peripheral blood. The receptors stem from a woman aged 18-30 years with acute or convalescent COVID-19. Each CDR3 is given with its conserved first and last residue. A D gene is named only where the DNA matches it firmly. Clone sizes are given selectively: once, few, many, or a class where the clone is expanded.

clone size	D gene	J gene	V gene	CDR3 DNA	CDR3 protein
-	-	TRBJ1-1	TRBV4-3	TGCGCCAGCAGCCAAGGGGCTACTGCGAACACTGAAGCTTTCTTT	CASSQGATANTEAFF
few	TRBD1	TRBJ2-7	TRBV14	TGTGCCAGCAGCGGCCGGGACAGGGTCCCCTACGAGCAGTACTTC	CASSGRDRVPYEQYF
-	-	TRBJ1-5	TRBV15	TGTGCCACCAGCAGAGATCGGGGGGCGGGAAATCAGCCCCAGCATTTT	CATSRDRGAGNQPQHF
-	-	TRBJ1-1	TRBV28	TGTGCCAGCAGCCCAAACAGGGCCGGCATGAACACTGAAGCTTTCTTT	CASSPNRAGMNTEAFF
-	TRBD2	TRBJ2-7	TRBV7-2	TGTGCCAGCAGCCCAGCGGGATTCTACGAGCAGTACTTC	CASSPAGFYEQYF
-	-	TRBJ2-7	TRBV6-5	TGTGCCACCGACAAAGCGGACGTCCCCTACGAGCAGTACTTC	CATDKADVPYEQYF
-	-	TRBJ2-1	TRBV19	TGTGCCAGTAGTAGGGGACTGAGGAATGAGCAGTTCTTC	CASSRGLRNEQFF
-	TRBD2	TRBJ2-1	TRBV6-1	TGTGCCAGCAGTGGACTAGCGGGAGGGCTCCCCAATGAGCAGTTCTTC	CASSGLAGGLPNEQFF
-	-	TRBJ2-2	TRBV10-1	TGCGCCAGCAGTAGGACAGCCAACACCGGGGAGCTGTTTTTT	CASSRTANTGELFF
few	-	TRBJ1-6	TRBV28	TGTGCCAGCAGTTTATACCCACAGTCCCATAATTCACCCCTCCACTTT	CASSLYPQSHNSPLHF
-	TRBD2	TRBJ2-7	TRBV19	TGTGCCAGTAGTACCCAAGCGGGAGCCTACGAGCAGTACTTC	CASSTQAGAYEQYF
-	TRBD1	TRBJ2-4	TRBV2	TGTGCCAGCAGTGGGGACAGGGGGTACAAAAACATTCAGTACTTC	CASSGDRGYKNIQYF
-	TRBD1	TRBJ1-1	TRBV28	TGTGCCAGCAGTCTCCTACGGACAGGTGAAGCTTTCTTT	CASSLLRTGEAFF
-	-	TRBJ2-5	TRBV12-3/TRBV12-4	TGTGCCAGCAGCCCGGACTTGGGGGAGACCCAGTACTTC	CASSPDLGETQYF
-	TRBD1	TRBJ1-6	TRBV7-2	TGTGCCAGCAGCCTTAGACAGGGCGCCTCACCCCTCCACTTT	CASSLRQGASPLHF
-	TRBD1	TRBJ1-1	TRBV7-9	TGTGCCAGCAGCTCGCGGGACAGAGTGAACACTGAAGCTTTCTTT	CASSSRDRVNTEAFF
-	-	TRBJ1-2	TRBV2	TGTGCCGGAAACAGCCGACCAGCTAACTATGGCTACACCTTC	CAGNSRPANYGYTF
-	TRBD2	TRBJ2-1	TRBV6-4	TGTGCCAGCAGCATCGGACTAGCGGGCCCCAATGAGCAGTTCTTC	CASSIGLAGPNEQFF
-	-	TRBJ2-5	TRBV2	TGTGCCAGCAGTGAATACAGCGGAGGACGGGGAGAGACCCAGTACTTC	CASSEYSGGRGETQYF
-	TRBD1	TRBJ1-1	TRBV5-1	TGCGCCAGCAGCTTGGGACAGGGGGAAACTGCTGAAGCTTTCTTT	CASSLGQGETAEAFF
once	-	TRBJ2-5	TRBV28	TGTGCCAGCAGTTTAGGGGGGGGCTCTTTCTTTGAGACCCAGTACTTC	CASSLGGGSFFETQYF
-	TRBD2	TRBJ2-3	TRBV27	TGTGCCAGCAGAGCGGGGTTTAGCACAGATACGCAGTATTTT	CASRAGFSTDTQYF
-	TRBD1	TRBJ1-6	TRBV19	TGTGCCAGTAGTCCCCAGGGGGTGGAGGTTGTTTTAAATTCACCCCTCCACTTT	CASSPQGVEVVLNSPLHF
-	-	TRBJ1-5	TRBV30	TGTGCCTGGAGCGGCAGGAATTCCCAGCCCCAGCATTTT	CAWSGRNSQPQHF
-	TRBD2	TRBJ2-1	TRBV7-9	TGTGCCAGCACCCTCGGGAGGGGGGCCCCCTACAATGAGCAGTTCTTC	CASTLGRGAPYNEQFF
-	-	TRBJ1-1	TRBV5-4	TGTGCCAGCAGCCCGGGCTTAAGGGGTAAGGGTGAAGCTTTCTTT	CASSPGLRGKGEAFF
-	-	TRBJ2-1	TRBV18	TGTGCCAGCTCACCACCTAATTTGGCAAATGAGCAGTTCTTC	CASSPPNLANEQFF
few	TRBD1	TRBJ2-3	TRBV6-1	TGTGCCAGCAGTGATGACAGGGGCGGGTTGACAGATACGCAGTATTTT	CASSDDRGGLTDTQYF
-	-	TRBJ1-1	TRBV5-4	TGTGCCAGCCTTCGCAGGGGCAGGGGCTCTTCGAACACTGAAGCTTTCTTT	CASLRRGRGSSNTEAFF
-	-	TRBJ1-5	TRBV6-5	TGTGCCAGCAGCGATACAGGGACTAGCAATCAGCCCCAGCATTTT	CASSDTGTSNQPQHF
-	-	TRBJ1-5	TRBV28	TGTGCCAGCAGTTTACAACAGGGTTTTCGCAATCAGCCCCAGCATTTT	CASSLQQGFRNQPQHF
-	TRBD1	TRBJ1-6	TRBV30	TGTGCCTGGAGTACCGGACAGGATAATTCACCCCTCCACTTT	CAWSTGQDNSPLHF
-	TRBD1	TRBJ2-3	TRBV2	TGTGCCAGCAGTTACAGGGGAGATACGCAGTATTTT	CASSYRGDTQYF
-	-	TRBJ1-2	TRBV5-1	TGCGCCAGCAGCTCAACATCGGGGGACTATGGCTACACCTTC	CASSSTSGDYGYTF
once	TRBD1	TRBJ1-2	TRBV7-8	TGTGCCAGCAGCTTATTGCGGACAGGGGGTGGCTACACCTTC	CASSLLRTGGGYTF
-	TRBD1	TRBJ1-6	TRBV30	TGTGCCTGGAGAAGTGACAGGGGTTCACCCCTCCACTTT	CAWRSDRGSPLHF
-	-	TRBJ2-1	TRBV5-6	TGTGCCAGCAGCTTGAGAGGGAGTGGAGTTAATGAGCAGTTCTTC	CASSLRGSGVNEQFF
-	-	TRBJ2-3	TRBV5-6	TGTGCCAGCAGCTTGGGGGGCGGGACTAGCACAGATACGCAGTATTTT	CASSLGGGTSTDTQYF
-	-	TRBJ1-1	TRBV30	TGTGCCTGGAGTGAGGACAGTTTGAACACTGAAGCTTTCTTT	CAWSEDSLNTEAFF
-	TRBD2	TRBJ2-1	TRBV4-1	TGCGCCAGCAGCCAAGCTCCGACTAGCGGGGGAAACAATGAGCAGTTCTTC	CASSQAPTSGGNNEQFF
-	-	TRBJ2-6	TRBV7-9	TGTGCCAGCAGCTTAGGAGTTACAGCTGGGGCCAACGTCCTGACTTTC	CASSLGVTAGANVLTF
-	-	TRBJ1-3	TRBV3-1/TRBV3-2	TGTGCCAGCAGTCACACAGGTGGAAACACCATATATTTT	CASSHTGGNTIYF
-	-	TRBJ1-3	TRBV13	TGTGCCAGCAGCTTGTATGGGCCTGGAAACACCATATATTTT	CASSLYGPGNTIYF
-	TRBD1	TRBJ1-1	TRBV29-1	TGCAGCGTATATACCGCTTCCCAGGGGGACACTGAAGCTTTCTTT	CSVYTASQGDTEAFF
once	-	TRBJ2-1	TRBV21-1	-	CASSKVGQGAIGGYNEQFF
-	TRBD1	TRBJ1-2	TRBV27	TGTGCCAGCAGTCCGCGGACAGGAAACTATGGCTACACCTTC	CASSPRTGNYGYTF
-	TRBD1	TRBJ1-1	TRBV30	TGTGCCTGGACAATGGGACAGGGAGTGAACACTGAAGCTTTCTTT	CAWTMGQGVNTEAFF
-	TRBD2	TRBJ2-3	TRBV5-4	TGTGCCAGCAGCTGGCTCGCTAGCGGGGTTGCAGATACGCAGTATTTT	CASSWLASGVADTQYF
few	-	TRBJ2-5	TRBV27	TGTGCCAGCAGTCCGTCAGGGGCCTGGGAGACCCAGTACTTC	CASSPSGAWETQYF
-	-	TRBJ1-1	TRBV21-1	TGTGCCAGCAGGAAAACTGCCCGGGGTAGGGAGAACACTGAAGCTTTCTTT	CASRKTARGRENTEAFF
once	-	TRBJ1-2	TRBV4-3	TGCGCCAGCAGCCAAGTCACAGGGCAGGACTATGGCTACACCTTC	CASSQVTGQDYGYTF